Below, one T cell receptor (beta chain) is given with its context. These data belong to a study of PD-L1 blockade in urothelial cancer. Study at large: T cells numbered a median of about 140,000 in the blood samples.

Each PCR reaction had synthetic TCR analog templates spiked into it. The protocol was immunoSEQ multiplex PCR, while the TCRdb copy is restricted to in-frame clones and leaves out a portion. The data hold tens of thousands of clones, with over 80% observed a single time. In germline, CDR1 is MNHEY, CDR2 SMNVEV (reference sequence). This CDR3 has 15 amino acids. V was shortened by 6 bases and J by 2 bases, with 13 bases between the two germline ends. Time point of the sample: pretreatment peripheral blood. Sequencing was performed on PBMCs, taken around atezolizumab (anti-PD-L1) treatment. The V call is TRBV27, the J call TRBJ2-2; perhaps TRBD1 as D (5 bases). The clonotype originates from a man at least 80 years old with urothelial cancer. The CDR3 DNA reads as TGTGCCAGCAGGGACACTCCACCCAACACCGGGGAGCTGTTTTTT. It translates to CASRDTPPNTGELFF.